The sequence of this TCR beta chain was determined in a study of blood T cell repertoires in COVID-19. Measured with immunoSEQ multiplex PCR; TCRdb has only the in-frame clones, and not every one. The repertoire has fewer than 450,000 clones, 90% of them found once; the top ten carry about 0.57%. Trimming left V 3 bases short and J 1 base short, with 8 bases between. Per the germline V gene, CDR1 is MGHDK and CDR2 is SYGVNS. This CDR3 region has 14 residues. Material: PBMCs or T cells enriched from blood (not recorded which). This receptor was obtained from a man aged 18 to 29 who had recovered from COVID-19. The rearrangement links TRBV25-1 to TRBJ2-3, with D perhaps TRBD1 (6 bases). CDR3 sequence reads: CASSDWTGTDTQYF. CDR3 coding DNA: TGTGCCAGCAGTGATTGGACAGGCACAGATACGCAGTATTTT.